This passage covers 31 T cell receptor beta chains from one sample sequenced in a study of post-analysis software for immune sequencing data. Study observations and caveats: Patients had higher frequencies than controls of about 5 TRBV segments, including TRBV5-6, TRBV5-1 and TRBV20-1.

cDNA libraries of TCR beta carried unique molecular identifiers. TCRdb reanalysed the PCR reads using MiXCR and keeps one entry per CDR3 protein. The sample lists about 820,000 distinct CDR3 sequences, about 57% occurring once. These receptors are not linked to any known antigen. The material sequenced was blood. The receptors derive from a girl aged 5-17 years with multiple sclerosis.

This clonotype has just a few counts. The CDR3, as DNA: TGCGCCAGCAGCTTGGATCTCATAAAAGAGACCCAGTACTTC. Protein product: CASSLDLIKETQYF. The gene calls are TRBV5-1 and TRBJ2-5; D remains ambiguous. CDR1 is SGHRS, CDR2 YFSETQ, per germline. The CDR3 covers 14 residues. Trimming took 0 bases from V and 3 from J, leaving 9 bases between them.

This chain joins TRBV19 and TRBJ2-1; 9 bases agree with TRBD1. Germline V lookup: CDR1 LNHDA, CDR2 SQIVND (reference sequence). The V segment lost 4 bases and the J segment 4 bases; nucleotides outside the gene matches: 26. The CDR3 is 22 residues long. The CDR3 bases are TGTGCCAGTAGTAAGCGGACAGGGGCGGACCCCGCGTGGACCCCGCTTTACAATGAGCAGTTCTTC. Amino acids: CASSKRTGADPAWTPLYNEQFF.

This sequence joins TRBV6-6 and TRBJ2-7; D is unresolved. This CDR3 spans 12 amino acids. Trimming left V 8 bases short and J 2 bases short, with 10 bases between. The germline V gene encodes CDR1 MNHNY and CDR2 SVGAGI (reference sequence). The CDR3 coding sequence is TGTGCCAGCGAGGAGAGGCCCTACGAGCAGTACTTC. Protein product: CASEERPYEQYF.

The V call is TRBV7-8, the J call TRBJ2-5; TRBD1 matches at 8 bases. This CDR3 has 14 residues. The germline gives CDR1 SGHVS, CDR2 FQNEAQ. V lost 1 base to trimming and J lost 5 bases; unmatched junction nucleotides: 3. The CDR3 spells CASSLGRGLETQYF. As DNA, the CDR3 is TGTGCCAGCAGCTTAGGCAGGGGGCTGGAGACCCAGTACTTC.

In nucleotides, the CDR3 is TGTGCCAGCACCACACGGTCCCTACCGCCAAACATTCAGTACTTC. Translation gives CASTTRSLPPNIQYF. V is TRBV7-9 and J is TRBJ2-4; no reliable D call. The CDR3 runs to 15 residues. Germline lookup yields CDR1 SEHNR and CDR2 FQNEAQ (reference sequence). V was shortened by 7 bases and J by 6 bases, with 19 bases between the two germline ends.

The CDR3 region has the DNA TGTGCCACCCAGAGGGGACAGCTGTCTGGCGAGCAGTACTTC. Translating gives CATQRGQLSGEQYF. The chain joins TRBV6-5 to TRBJ2-4; 7 bases are a match to TRBD1. The J call may be faulty, since TRBJ2-7 better matches the DNA end. Germline CDR1 and CDR2: MNHEY and SVGAGI. CDR3 size: 14 residues.

This clonotype showed up just a few times. This rearrangement joins TRBV12-3 or TRBV12-4 to TRBJ1-1; possible D gene TRBD1, 6 bases. This CDR3 contains 13 residues. Between the trimmed V and J ends, which lost 5 bases and 7 bases, there was a span of 14 bases. This CDR3 reads CASSLTGTGEAFF. CDR3 nucleotide sequence: TGTGCCAGCAGTCTGACAGGCACCGGTGAAGCTTTCTTT.

This sequence joins TRBV6-1 and TRBJ2-5; D remains unclear. Trimming removed 2 bases from V and 10 bases from J, with 20 bases in between. CDR1 MNHNS and CDR2 SASEGT come from the germline V gene. The CDR3 runs to 15 residues. In DNA, the CDR3 is TGTGCCAGCAGTGAATTTGAACAGCCAAGAGATGGCCAGTACTTC. Amino acid sequence: CASSEFEQPRDGQYF.

This chain connects TRBV9 to TRBJ1-1; D possibly corresponds to TRBD1 (5 bases). V was clipped by 4 bases and J by 3 bases, with 10 bases between them. This CDR3 is 13 amino acids long. Germline CDR1 and CDR2: SGDLS and YYNGEE. In nucleotides, the CDR3 is TGTGCCAGCAGCCTCTTAGGGGACACTGAAGCTTTCTTT. This encodes CASSLLGDTEAFF.

This chain connects TRBV4-1 to TRBJ1-2; a weak D match, TRBD1 (6 bases). The CDR3 sequence is 13 residues long. Trimming cost V 0 bases and J 7 bases, with 9 bases left between them. Germline loops: CDR1 MGHRA, CDR2 YSYEKL. This CDR3 reads CASSQDRGPGYTF. The CDR3 coding sequence is TGCGCCAGCAGCCAAGACAGGGGTCCTGGCTACACCTTC.

J is TRBJ2-5 and V is TRBV15; perhaps TRBD1 as D (5 bases). There are 15 residues in the CDR3. Germline V gene lookup returns CDR1 LNHNV and CDR2 YYDKDF (reference sequence). Trimming stripped 1 base from V and 2 bases from J, with 11 bases between. The CDR3, as DNA: TGTGCCACCAGCAGAGTTGGGGCAGTACAAGAGACCCAGTACTTC. Encoded protein: CATSRVGAVQETQYF.

This chain uses TRBV12-3 or TRBV12-4 with TRBJ2-7; TRBD2 matches at 12 bases. The trim removed 8 bases at V and 3 bases at J, leaving 2 bases unmatched. The CDR3 has 13 amino acids. CDR3 DNA sequence: TGTGCCAGCCGACTAGCGGGAGTCTACGAGCAGTACTTC. This codes for CASRLAGVYEQYF.

This clonotype was detected a few times. The chain recombines TRBV10-3 with TRBJ1-2; the D gene is possibly TRBD1 (5 bases). The CDR3 extends over 18 amino acids. Per germline, CDR1 ENHRY and CDR2 SYGVKD. Trimming took off 3 bases at V and 3 bases at J, with 23 bases between the two ends. CDR3: CAISDSSGSWGRDYGYTF. In nucleotides, the CDR3 is TGTGCCATCAGTGACTCCAGTGGGTCCTGGGGCAGGGACTATGGCTACACCTTC.

This clonotype was picked up a small number of times. The V call is TRBV7-6, the J call TRBJ2-3; 9 nucleotides align to TRBD1. V shed 5 bases, J shed 4 bases, and the junction held 10 bases outside the gene matches. Germline CDR1 and CDR2: SGHVS and FNYEAQ. The CDR3 runs 16 residues. CDR3 loop: CASSRRGQGGSDTQYF. The CDR3 nucleotides read TGTGCCAGCAGCCGCCGGGGACAGGGTGGCTCAGATACGCAGTATTTT.

DNA for the CDR3: TGTGCCGCATCCGGGACGGAATCATACAATGAGCAGTTCTTC. Translation: CAASGTESYNEQFF. V and J are TRBV10-3 and TRBJ2-1, with D perhaps being TRBD1 or TRBD2 (5 bases each). Per the germline V gene, CDR1 is ENHRY and CDR2 is SYGVKD. The V and J ends lost 11 bases and 4 bases respectively, with 18 bases between them. There are 14 residues in the CDR3.

This clonotype was seen more than once but under ten times. The CDR3 DNA sequence: TGTGCCACCAGCAGAGAAGGCAGGGGGCGAGAGACCCAGTACTTC. The encoded protein is CATSREGRGRETQYF. J is TRBJ2-5 and V is TRBV15, with 8 bases lining up with TRBD1. In germline, CDR1 is LNHNV, CDR2 YYDKDF (reference sequence). The length of the CDR3 is 15 residues. With 0 bases clipped from V and 4 bases from J, the junction kept 4 bases outside the gene matches.

The table lists this clonotype with a few counts. The V gene is TRBV20-1, the J gene TRBJ2-5, with D perhaps matching TRBD1 or TRBD2 (6 bases each). V was shortened by 1 base and J by 5 bases, with 14 bases between the two germline ends. The CDR3 is 14 residues long. Germline V CDR1 and CDR2: DFQATT, SNEGSKA (reference sequence). CDR3 protein: CSARGGGLGETQYF. The CDR3 bases are TGCAGTGCTAGAGGTGGGGGGCTCGGTGAGACCCAGTACTTC.

The chain's CDR3 is CASSQGTASSYEQYF. In nucleotides, the CDR3 is TGCGCCAGCAGCCAAGGGACAGCGAGCTCCTACGAGCAGTACTTC. V gene TRBV4-1 combines with J gene TRBJ2-7, with D possibly matching TRBD1 (6 bases). CDR1 MGHRA and CDR2 YSYEKL come from the germline V gene. The length of the CDR3 is 15 residues. V was trimmed by 1 base and J by 0 bases, leaving 10 bases between them.

The chain has TRBV20-1 and TRBJ2-1; D tentatively fits TRBD1 or TRBD2 (6 bases each). Germline lookup yields CDR1 DFQATT and CDR2 SNEGSKA (reference sequence). There are 14 residues in the CDR3. V lost 4 bases and J 0 bases, leaving 10 bases between the germline ends. The DNA of the CDR3 is TGCAGTGCTATGGAGGGGGGCTCCTACAATGAGCAGTTCTTC. It translates to CSAMEGGSYNEQFF.

This clonotype has just a few counts. This rearrangement joins TRBV5-1 to TRBJ2-1; D call uncertain. The CDR3 has 11 residues. Germline-derived CDR1 and CDR2 are SGHRS and YFSETQ. Deletions cut 3 bases from V and 8 bases from J, with 6 bases between. The CDR3: CASSSSDEQFF. CDR3 DNA: TGCGCCAGCAGCTCTAGTGATGAGCAGTTCTTC.

This clonotype has more than one count but fewer than ten. The V gene is TRBV29-1, the J gene TRBJ1-1; D is undetermined. The CDR3 is made up of 13 amino acids. The V and J ends lost 4 bases and 1 base respectively, with 10 bases between them. Germline V lookup: CDR1 SQVTM, CDR2 ANQGSEA. The CDR3 region has the DNA TGCAGCGTTGCTGGAGGGCCGAACACTGAAGCTTTCTTT. Amino acids: CSVAGGPNTEAFF. The whole variable domain, filled in from reference TRBV29-1 and TRBJ1-1, reads SAVISQKPSRDICQRGTSLTIQCQVDSQVTMMFWYRQQPGQSLTLIATANQGSEATYESGFVIDKFPISRPNLTFSTLTVSNMSPEDSSIYLCSVAGGPNTEAFFGQGTRLTVV.

The chain is built from TRBV6-5 and TRBJ2-7; D unresolved. Germline V gene data show CDR1 as MNHEY and CDR2 as SVGAGI. The CDR3 length is 14 residues. V gave up 6 bases and J gave up 4 bases, with 16 bases separating them. The CDR3: CASSFVGIAYEQYF. Written as DNA, the CDR3 is TGTGCCAGCAGCTTCGTGGGGATCGCTTACGAGCAGTACTTC.

CDR3 nucleotide sequence: TGCAGTGCTCAGGTCTCGGACTTTCGTACCTACGAGCAGTACTTC. Protein sequence: CSAQVSDFRTYEQYF. The J gene is TRBJ2-7, the V gene TRBV20-1; D is possibly TRBD2 (5 bases). Germline V CDR1 and CDR2: DFQATT, SNEGSKA (reference sequence). The V and J ends lost 5 bases and 2 bases respectively, with 19 bases between them. The CDR3 runs 15 residues.

In its sample, this clonotype was seen a few times. The V and J genes are TRBV28 and TRBJ2-1, with 10 bases fitting TRBD2. J was trimmed by 5 bases and V by 6 bases; bases with no gene match: 7. CDR1 is MDHEN and CDR2 is SYDVKM in the germline V gene. This CDR3 region has 15 residues. The CDR3 region is CASRDSGRKDNEQFF. The CDR3, as DNA: TGTGCCAGCAGGGATAGCGGGAGGAAGGACAATGAGCAGTTCTTC.

V is TRBV15 and J is TRBJ2-1; 10 bases are a match to TRBD1. CDR1 is LNHNV and CDR2 is YYDKDF in the germline V gene (reference sequence). The CDR3 covers 16 residues. The trim removed 4 bases at V and 4 bases at J, leaving 7 bases unmatched. The CDR3 DNA follows: TGTGCCACCAGCAAGATACGGACAGGGGGGTACAATGAGCAGTTCTTC. Its translation is CATSKIRTGGYNEQFF.

Only a few counts were recorded for this clonotype. The chain uses TRBV29-1 and TRBJ1-2, with 8 bases fitting TRBD1. V was clipped by 5 bases and J by 6 bases; unmatched bases: 8. Germline CDR1 and CDR2: SQVTM and ANQGSEA. The CDR3 extends over 13 amino acids. This CDR3 reads CSVLTGAGDGYTF. The DNA of the CDR3 is TGCAGCGTTTTGACAGGGGCGGGTGATGGCTACACCTTC.

This clonotype appeared a single time. The chain is built from TRBV24-1 and TRBJ2-1, with D maybe TRBD2 (7 bases). Germline V gives CDR1 KGHDR, CDR2 SFDVKD. V dropped 5 bases and J dropped 7 bases, with 11 bases sitting between them. The CDR3 sequence is 13 residues long. This CDR3 is CATSGGGENEQFF. The DNA for the CDR3 is TGTGCCACCAGTGGAGGGGGGGAGAATGAGCAGTTCTTC.

This clonotype was found a few times. The chain employs TRBV12-3 or TRBV12-4 and TRBJ1-4, with TRBD1 matching 7 bases. V gave up 6 bases and J gave up 11 bases; unmatched junction bases: 15. The CDR3 length is 15 residues. The CDR3 loop is CASSKQSRDRAKLFF. CDR3 sequence (DNA): TGTGCCAGCAGCAAGCAGTCCCGGGACAGAGCCAAACTGTTTTTT.

The chain recombines TRBV12-5 with TRBJ2-3; D is possibly TRBD2 (6 bases). CDR1 is LGHNT, CDR2 FRNRAP, per germline. Trimming stripped 5 bases from V and 2 bases from J, with 14 bases between. The CDR3 has 15 amino acids. For the CDR3, the DNA is TGTGCTAGTGGTCTCGCGGGGACTTTCACAGATACGCAGTATTTT. Its translation is CASGLAGTFTDTQYF.

This clonotype has just one count. The CDR3 DNA is TGTGCCAGCATCCTAGGGGGAGGGATTGAAGCTTTCTTT. This encodes CASILGGGIEAFF. The V gene is TRBV12-3 or TRBV12-4, the J gene TRBJ1-1, with D perhaps TRBD1 (6 bases). The CDR3 has 13 amino acids. Trimming pared 7 bases from V and 7 bases from J, leaving 16 bases between.

This clonotype was picked up a small number of times. The chain links TRBV7-3 to TRBJ2-7; 8 bases agree with TRBD1. The J segment lost 3 bases and the V segment lost 6 bases, leaving 10 bases of the junction unmatched. The germline CDR1 and CDR2 sequences are SGHTA and FQGTGA. The length of the CDR3 is 15 residues. CDR3 coding DNA: TGTGCCAGCAGTCCAACAGGGGGAAATAACTACGAGCAGTACTTC. Its translation is CASSPTGGNNYEQYF.